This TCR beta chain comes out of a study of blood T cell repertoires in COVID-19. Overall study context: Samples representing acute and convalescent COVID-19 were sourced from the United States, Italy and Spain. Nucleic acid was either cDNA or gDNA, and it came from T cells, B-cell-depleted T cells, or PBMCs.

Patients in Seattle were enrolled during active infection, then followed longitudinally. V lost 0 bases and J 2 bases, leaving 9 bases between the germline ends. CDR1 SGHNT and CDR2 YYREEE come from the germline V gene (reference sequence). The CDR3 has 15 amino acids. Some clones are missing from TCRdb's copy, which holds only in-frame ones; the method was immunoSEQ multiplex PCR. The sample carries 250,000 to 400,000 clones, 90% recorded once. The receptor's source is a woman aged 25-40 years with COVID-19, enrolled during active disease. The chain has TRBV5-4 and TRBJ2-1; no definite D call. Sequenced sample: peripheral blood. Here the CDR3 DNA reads TGTGCCAGCAGCTTGGTTGACATTCCCTACAATGAGCAGTTCTTC. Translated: CASSLVDIPYNEQFF.